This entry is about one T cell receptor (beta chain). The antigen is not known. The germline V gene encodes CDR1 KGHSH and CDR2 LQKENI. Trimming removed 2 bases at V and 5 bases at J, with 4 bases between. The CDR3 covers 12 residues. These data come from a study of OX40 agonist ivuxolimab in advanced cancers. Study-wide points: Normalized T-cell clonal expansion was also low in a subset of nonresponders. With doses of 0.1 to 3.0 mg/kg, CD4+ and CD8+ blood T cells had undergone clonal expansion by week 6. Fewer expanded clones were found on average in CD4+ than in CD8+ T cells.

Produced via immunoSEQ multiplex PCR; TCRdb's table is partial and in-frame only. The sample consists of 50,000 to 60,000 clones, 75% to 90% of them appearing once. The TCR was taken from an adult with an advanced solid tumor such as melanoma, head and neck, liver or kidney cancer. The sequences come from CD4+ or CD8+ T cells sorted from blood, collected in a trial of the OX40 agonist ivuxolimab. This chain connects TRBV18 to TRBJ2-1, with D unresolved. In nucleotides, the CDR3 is TGTGCCAGCTCACCAGTTAACAATGAGCAGTTCTTC. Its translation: CASSPVNNEQFF. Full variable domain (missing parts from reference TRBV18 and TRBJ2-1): NAGVMQNPRHLVRRRGQEARLRCSPMKGHSHVYWYRQLPEEGLKFMVYLQKENIIDESGMPKERFSAEFPKEGPSILRIQQVVRGDSAAYFCASSPVNNEQFFGPGTRLTVL.